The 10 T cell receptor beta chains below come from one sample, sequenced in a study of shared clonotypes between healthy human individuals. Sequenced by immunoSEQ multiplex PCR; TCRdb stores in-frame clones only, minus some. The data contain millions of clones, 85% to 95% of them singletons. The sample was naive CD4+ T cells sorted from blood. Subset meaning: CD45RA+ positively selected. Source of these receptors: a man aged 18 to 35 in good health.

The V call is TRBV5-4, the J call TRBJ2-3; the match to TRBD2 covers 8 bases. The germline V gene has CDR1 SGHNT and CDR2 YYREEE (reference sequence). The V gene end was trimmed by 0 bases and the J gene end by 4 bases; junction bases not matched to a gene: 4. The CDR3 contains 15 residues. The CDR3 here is CASSLAGGPSDTQYF. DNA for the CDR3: TGTGCCAGCAGCTTGGCGGGAGGGCCTTCAGATACGCAGTATTTT. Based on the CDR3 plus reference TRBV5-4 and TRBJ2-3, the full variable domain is ETGVTQSPTHLIKTRGQQVTLRCSSQSGHNTVSWYQQALGQGPQFIFQYYREEENGRGNFPPRFSGLQFPNYSSELNVNALELDDSALYLCASSLAGGPSDTQYFGPGTRLTVL.

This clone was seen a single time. CDR3 bases: TGCGCCAGCAGCGCGGGACTAGCGGTTAACTACGAGCAGTACTTC. Translation: CASSAGLAVNYEQYF. The chain uses TRBV5-1 and TRBJ2-7; 11 positions agree with TRBD2. Germline CDR1 and CDR2: SGHRS and YFSETQ. The CDR3 runs to 15 residues. The ends lost 4 bases at V and 3 bases at J; junction bases unmatched: 6.

The CDR3 DNA follows: TGCGCCAGCAGCAGGGACCCCGGGGTCGGGGAAAAACTGTTTTTT. As protein: CASSRDPGVGEKLFF. The V and J genes are TRBV5-1 and TRBJ1-4; TRBD1 is a possible D gene (5 bases). Germline CDR1 reads SGHRS; CDR2 reads YFSETQ. The CDR3 totals 15 residues. Trimming shortened V by 4 bases and J by 8 bases, and 18 bases separated the two germline ends.

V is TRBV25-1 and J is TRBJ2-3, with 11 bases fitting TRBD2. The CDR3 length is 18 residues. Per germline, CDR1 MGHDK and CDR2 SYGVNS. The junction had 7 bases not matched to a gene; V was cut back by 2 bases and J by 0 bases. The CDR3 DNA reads TGTGCCAGCAGTGAAAAGTCTAGCGGGAGGTCTAGCACAGATACGCAGTATTTT. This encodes CASSEKSSGRSSTDTQYF.

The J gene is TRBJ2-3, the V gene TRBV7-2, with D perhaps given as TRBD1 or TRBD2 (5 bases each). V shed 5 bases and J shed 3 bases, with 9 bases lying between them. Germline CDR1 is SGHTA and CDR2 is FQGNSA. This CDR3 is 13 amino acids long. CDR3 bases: TGTGCCAGCAGCGTCGGGGCAACAGATACGCAGTATTTT. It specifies CASSVGATDTQYF.

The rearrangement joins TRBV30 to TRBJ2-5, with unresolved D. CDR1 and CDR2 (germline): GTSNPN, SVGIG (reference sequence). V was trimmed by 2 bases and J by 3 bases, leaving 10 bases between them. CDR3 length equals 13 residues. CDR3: CAWSSSRKETQYF. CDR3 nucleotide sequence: TGTGCCTGGAGTTCCTCGCGGAAAGAGACCCAGTACTTC.

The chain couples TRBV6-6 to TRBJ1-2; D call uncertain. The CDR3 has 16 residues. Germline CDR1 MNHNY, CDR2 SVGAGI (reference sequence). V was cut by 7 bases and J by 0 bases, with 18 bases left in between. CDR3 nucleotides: TGTGCCAGCACCCTCCCGCAAGGAGCGGCTAACTATGGCTACACCTTC. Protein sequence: CASTLPQGAANYGYTF.

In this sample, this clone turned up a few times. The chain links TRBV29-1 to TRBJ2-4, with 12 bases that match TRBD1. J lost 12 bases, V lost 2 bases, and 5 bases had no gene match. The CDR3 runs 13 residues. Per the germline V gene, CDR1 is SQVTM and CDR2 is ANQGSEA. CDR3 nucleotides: TGCAGCGTTGAACTGGGACAGGGGGCCACTCAGTACTTC. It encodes CSVELGQGATQYF.

The CDR3 here is CASSGGRDRGTGIYF. The CDR3 DNA follows: TGTGCCAGCAGCGGGGGCCGGGACAGGGGAACCGGCATATATTTT. This chain joins TRBV5-6 and TRBJ1-3; 10 nucleotides agree with TRBD1. V lost 4 bases to trimming and J lost 12 bases; unmatched junction nucleotides: 13. This CDR3 comprises 15 residues. Germline CDR1 and CDR2: SGHDT and YYEEEE.

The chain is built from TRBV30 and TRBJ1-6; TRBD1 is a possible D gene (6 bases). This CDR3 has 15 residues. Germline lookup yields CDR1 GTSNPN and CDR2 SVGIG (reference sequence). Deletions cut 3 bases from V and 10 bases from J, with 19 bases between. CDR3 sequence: CAWRSTRGAQSPLHF. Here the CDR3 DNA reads TGTGCCTGGAGATCCACAAGGGGGGCTCAATCACCCCTCCACTTT.